These 17 T cell receptor beta chains were all obtained from the same sample, sequenced in a study of beta chain features in type 1 diabetes. As every portion of the isolated RNA was reverse transcribed, the sequencing read expressed TCRB transcripts. Generated by immunoSEQ multiplex PCR, the TCRdb table keeps only in-frame clones and is missing some. Found here are some 330,000 clones, approximately 9.9% of them singletons; the top ten hold roughly 0.016%. The sample consisted of naive CD4+ T cells from blood. Source of these receptors: a woman in her twenties or thirties in good health.

This clone showed up just a few times. The J gene is TRBJ2-1, the V gene TRBV5-1; 14 bases are shared with TRBD2. The CDR3 is made up of 16 amino acids. V shed 3 bases, J shed 7 bases, and the junction held 6 bases outside the gene matches. Germline V CDR1 and CDR2: SGHRS, YFSETQ. CDR3 amino acids: CASSWGTSGSENEQFF. DNA for the CDR3: TGCGCCAGCAGCTGGGGGACTAGCGGGAGCGAAAATGAGCAGTTCTTC.

The chain combines TRBV18 with TRBJ2-7; 7 bases map to TRBD2. The CDR3 totals 16 residues. In germline, CDR1 is KGHSH, CDR2 LQKENI. J was trimmed by 0 bases and V by 0 bases; bases with no gene match: 5. In DNA, the CDR3 is TGTGCCAGCTCACCACCGGGACTATCAAGCTCCTACGAGCAGTACTTC. As protein: CASSPPGLSSSYEQYF.

This clone has only a few counts. The chain recombines TRBV20-1 with TRBJ1-5; D perhaps matches TRBD1 (5 bases). The V end lost 2 bases, the J end lost 9 bases, and 8 bases lay between the germline ends. Germline lookup yields CDR1 DFQATT and CDR2 SNEGSKA (reference sequence). The CDR3 spans 11 residues. The CDR3 region has the DNA TGCAGTGCTAGACGCCAGGGGCCCCAGCATTTT. Amino acids: CSARRQGPQHF.

The sample holds a few counts of this clone. The chain joins TRBV29-1 to TRBJ1-1; 7 bases fit TRBD1. J gave up 0 bases and V 4 bases, and 8 bases lay outside the gene matches. The CDR3 spans 15 residues. The germline CDR1 and CDR2 sequences are SQVTM and ANQGSEA. As DNA, the CDR3 is TGCAGCGTTGGGGCCCCAGGGGGGATGAACACTGAAGCTTTCTTT. It codes for CSVGAPGGMNTEAFF.

This clone turned up a few times. CDR3 sequence reads: CASSADRANYGYTF. CDR3 in DNA: TGTGCCAGCAGTGCCGACAGGGCTAACTATGGCTACACCTTC. This rearrangement joins TRBV2 to TRBJ1-2; 7 nucleotides line up with TRBD1. J was trimmed by 0 bases and V by 4 bases; bases with no gene match: 2. The germline V gene encodes CDR1 SNHLY and CDR2 FYNNEI. The CDR3 covers 14 residues.

The chain joins TRBV6-5 to TRBJ2-7, with a possible D match to TRBD1 (6 bases). The V gene's germline CDR1 is MNHEY and CDR2 SVGAGI. The CDR3 sequence is 14 residues long. Trimming shortened V by 5 bases and J by 4 bases, and 15 bases separated the two germline ends. CDR3 nucleotide sequence: TGTGCCAGCAGTGACTTAACAGGGACGTACGAGCAGTACTTC. This gives the protein CASSDLTGTYEQYF.

The rearrangement joins TRBV4-3 to TRBJ1-2; 9 nucleotides agree with TRBD1. Germline V lookup: CDR1 LGHNA, CDR2 YSLEER. V trimming: 4 bases; J trimming: 3 bases; junction bases outside the gene matches: 12. This CDR3 contains 17 residues. This chain's CDR3 is CASSRMTGGILDYGYTF. DNA of the CDR3: TGCGCCAGCAGCCGGATGACAGGGGGAATTTTGGACTATGGCTACACCTTC.

The chain couples TRBV18 to TRBJ2-7; weak D call: TRBD2 (6 bases). The V gene's germline CDR1 is KGHSH and CDR2 LQKENI. The CDR3 is 15 residues long. Trimming shortened V by 4 bases and J by 4 bases, and 17 bases separated the two germline ends. CDR3: CASSQSRDSRYEQYF. The CDR3 DNA reads as TGTGCCAGCTCACAGTCCCGGGACTCTCGATACGAGCAGTACTTC.

Only a few counts were recorded for this clone. The CDR3, as DNA: TGTGCCAGCAGTTACAGGGGAGGCTACACCTTC. Its protein is CASSYRGGYTF. V is TRBV28 and J is TRBJ1-2; 7 bases fit TRBD1. Germline CDR1 reads MDHEN; CDR2 reads SYDVKM. This CDR3 region has 11 residues. The V and J ends lost 4 bases and 8 bases, in that order; junction bases with no gene match: 1.

This clone was counted only a few times. The rearrangement uses TRBV7-9 and TRBJ2-6; weak D call: TRBD1 (5 bases). CDR3 length: 15 amino acids. Per germline, CDR1 SEHNR and CDR2 FQNEAQ (reference sequence). Trimming took 2 bases from V and 8 from J, leaving 13 bases between them. The CDR3 loop reads CASSLPREYTNVLTF. CDR3 DNA sequence: TGTGCCAGCAGCTTACCCAGGGAATATACCAACGTCCTGACTTTC. Drawing the rest from reference TRBV7-9 and TRBJ2-6, the complete variable domain is DTGVSQNPRHKITKRGQNVTFRCDPISEHNRLYWYRQTLGQGPEFLTYFQNEAQLEKSRLLSDRFSAERPKGSFSTLEIQRTEQGDSAMYLCASSLPREYTNVLTFGAGSRLTVL.

This clone has more than one count but fewer than ten. The chain uses TRBV7-3 and TRBJ2-1; 10 bases are a match to TRBD2. The CDR3 has 15 amino acids. V was pared by 5 bases and J by 8 bases, with 9 bases of the junction left unmatched. Germline CDR1 SGHTA, CDR2 FQGTGA. The CDR3 DNA sequence: TGTGCCAGCAGCGAAAGGGATCTAGCGGGGGATGAGCAGTTCTTC. Amino acid sequence: CASSERDLAGDEQFF.

This clone has more than one count but fewer than ten. The chain has TRBV11-1 and TRBJ2-1, with 9 bases lining up with TRBD2. The length of the CDR3 is 18 residues. V dropped 2 bases and J dropped 9; count of bases not matched to a gene: 17. The germline V gene has CDR1 SGHAT and CDR2 FQDESV (reference sequence). In DNA, the CDR3 is TGTGCCAGCAGCTTACGCCTTGGGGGTAGCGGGAGCTCGGGTGAGCAGTTCTTC. The encoded protein is CASSLRLGGSGSSGEQFF.

The chain joins TRBV5-6 to TRBJ2-5; 7 bases agree with TRBD1. V lost 4 bases and J lost 5; bases outside the gene matches: 8. Germline loops: CDR1 SGHDT, CDR2 YYEEEE. The CDR3 has 14 residues. The CDR3 coding sequence is TGTGCCAGCAGCAATCGAGGGGGCTCGGAGACCCAGTACTTC. Its translation is CASSNRGGSETQYF.

This clone occurred a few times. The chain links TRBV5-1 to TRBJ2-5; the D is unclear. The V end was cut by 8 bases, the J end by 0 bases, with 8 bases between. Germline CDR1 reads SGHRS; CDR2 reads YFSETQ. The CDR3 is 12 amino acids. The CDR3: CASGTNQETQYF. In DNA, the CDR3 is TGCGCCAGTGGCACTAACCAAGAGACCCAGTACTTC.

This chain connects TRBV28 to TRBJ1-2, with 8 positions matching TRBD1. J lost 8 bases, V lost 8 bases, and 7 bases had no gene match. The CDR3 has 12 amino acids. Germline CDR1 MDHEN, CDR2 SYDVKM. The DNA of the CDR3 is TGTGCCAGCCGCGACAGGGGATGGGGCTACACCTTC. The encoded protein is CASRDRGWGYTF.

The gene calls are TRBV6-6 and TRBJ2-7, with D maybe TRBD2 (6 bases). The CDR3 consists of 14 residues. Deletions cut 6 bases from V and 3 bases from J, with 15 bases between. Germline loops: CDR1 MNHNY, CDR2 SVGAGI (reference sequence). Here the CDR3 reads CASRVAEVRYEQYF. CDR3 sequence (DNA): TGTGCCAGCAGAGTAGCGGAAGTACGCTACGAGCAGTACTTC.

The J gene is TRBJ2-3, the V gene TRBV7-9; 15 positions agree with TRBD2. The ends lost 2 bases at V and 4 bases at J; junction bases unmatched: 7. This CDR3 is 18 amino acids long. Germline V gene sequence: CDR1 SEHNR, CDR2 FQNEAQ (reference sequence). The CDR3 region has the DNA TGTGCCAGCAGCTTATCTCGGACTAGCGGGAGGGCCTCAGATACGCAGTATTTT. This gives the protein CASSLSRTSGRASDTQYF.